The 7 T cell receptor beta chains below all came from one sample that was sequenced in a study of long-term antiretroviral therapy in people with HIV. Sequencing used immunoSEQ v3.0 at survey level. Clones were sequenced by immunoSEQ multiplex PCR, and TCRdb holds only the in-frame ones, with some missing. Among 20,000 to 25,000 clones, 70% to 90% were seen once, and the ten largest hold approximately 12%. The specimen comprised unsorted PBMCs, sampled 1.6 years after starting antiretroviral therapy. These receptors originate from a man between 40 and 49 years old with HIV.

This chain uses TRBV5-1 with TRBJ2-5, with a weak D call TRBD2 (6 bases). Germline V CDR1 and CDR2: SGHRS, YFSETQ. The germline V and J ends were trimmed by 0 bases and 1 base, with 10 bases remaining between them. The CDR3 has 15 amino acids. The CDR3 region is CASSLGTGGQETQYF. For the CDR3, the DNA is TGCGCCAGCAGCTTGGGCACCGGGGGCCAAGAGACCCAGTACTTC.

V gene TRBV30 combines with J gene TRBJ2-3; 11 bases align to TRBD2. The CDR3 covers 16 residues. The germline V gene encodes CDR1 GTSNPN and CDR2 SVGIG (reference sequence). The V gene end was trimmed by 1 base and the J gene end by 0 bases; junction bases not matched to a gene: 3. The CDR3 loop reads CAWSGLAGTSTDTQYF. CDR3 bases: TGTGCCTGGAGTGGACTAGCGGGGACTAGCACAGATACGCAGTATTTT.

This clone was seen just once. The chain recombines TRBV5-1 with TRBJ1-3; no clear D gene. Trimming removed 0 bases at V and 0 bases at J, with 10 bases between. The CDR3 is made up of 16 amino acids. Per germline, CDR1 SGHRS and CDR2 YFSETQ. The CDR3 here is CASSLGFRGSGNTIYF. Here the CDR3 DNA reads TGCGCCAGCAGCTTGGGGTTCCGGGGCTCTGGAAACACCATATATTTT.

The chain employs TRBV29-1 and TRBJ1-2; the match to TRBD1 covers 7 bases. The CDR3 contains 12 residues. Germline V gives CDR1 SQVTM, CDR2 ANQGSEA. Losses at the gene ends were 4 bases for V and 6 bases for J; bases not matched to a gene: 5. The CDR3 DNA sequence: TGCAGCGTTGCGACAGGGTCCCATGGCTACACCTTC. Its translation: CSVATGSHGYTF.

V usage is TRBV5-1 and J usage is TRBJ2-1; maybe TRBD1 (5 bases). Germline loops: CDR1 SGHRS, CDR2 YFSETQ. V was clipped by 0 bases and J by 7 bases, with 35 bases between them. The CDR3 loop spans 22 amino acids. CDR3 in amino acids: CASSLGLSRGRKLLRVANEQFF. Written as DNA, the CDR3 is TGCGCCAGCAGCTTGGGTCTCTCACGCGGCAGGAAACTCCTCAGGGTGGCAAATGAGCAGTTCTTC.

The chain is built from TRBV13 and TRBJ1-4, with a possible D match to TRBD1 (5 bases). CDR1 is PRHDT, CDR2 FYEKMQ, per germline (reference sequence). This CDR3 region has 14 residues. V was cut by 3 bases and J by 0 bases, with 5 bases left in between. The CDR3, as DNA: TGTGCCAGCAGCTTGGGGCCAACTAATGAAAAACTGTTTTTT. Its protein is CASSLGPTNEKLFF.

DNA of the CDR3: TGTGCCTGGAAGGCGGGAGGCGGAAGCCTCACAGATACGCAGTATTTT. Its translation: CAWKAGGGSLTDTQYF. V is TRBV30 and J is TRBJ2-3; 8 bases fit TRBD2. V lost 4 bases to trimming and J lost 2 bases; unmatched junction nucleotides: 11. CDR3 size: 16 residues. From germline, CDR1 is GTSNPN and CDR2 SVGIG (reference sequence).